Listed below are T cell receptor beta chains from one sample, sequenced in a study of hypomethylating agent response in myelodysplastic syndrome. The method was immunoSEQ multiplex PCR; TCRdb's version includes in-frame clones alone and lacks a portion of them. The table has fewer than 7,500 clones, around 78% seen once. The specimen was bone marrow, collected before or after starting hypomethylating agent treatment for myelodysplastic syndrome (not recorded which). These receptors originate from a human donor with myelodysplastic syndrome. The CDR3 runs from the conserved cysteine through the conserved F or W. Each record gives: D gene, V gene, clone size, J gene, CDR3 DNA, CDR3 protein. A D gene is named only where the DNA matches it firmly. Some rows mark clone size as missing; the rest say once, few, many or name a class of expanded clone.

NA,TRBV7-9,few,TRBJ1-1,TGTGCCAGCAGCTCCCCCGACAGACACACTGAAGCTTTCTTT,CASSSPDRHTEAFF
NA,TRBV7-9,NA,TRBJ2-2,TGTGCCAGCAGCTTGGAGGGGACCGGGGAGCTGTTTTTT,CASSLEGTGELFF
NA,TRBV5-1,NA,TRBJ2-5,TGCGCCAGCAGCTTGGCGGGGACTCAACAAGAGACCCAGTACTTC,CASSLAGTQQETQYF
TRBD2,TRBV7-9,NA,TRBJ2-1,TGTGCCAGCAGCTTAGGGACAGCGGGGGGCAATGAGCAGTTCTTC,CASSLGTAGGNEQFF
NA,TRBV19,few,TRBJ2-7,TGTGCCAGTAGTAGGGATGAGACCTACGAGCAGTACTTC,CASSRDETYEQYF
NA,TRBV9,NA,TRBJ1-3,TGTGCCAGCAGCGGTAGTCAGGGGAACACCATATATTTT,CASSGSQGNTIYF
NA,TRBV18,NA,TRBJ2-1,TGTGCCAGCTCACAGAACAGGGAGGGGGATGAGCAGTTCTTC,CASSQNREGDEQFF
TRBD1,TRBV30,NA,TRBJ1-6,TGTGCCTGGACTTATAGGGACAGGGATTCACCCCTCCACTTT,CAWTYRDRDSPLHF
NA,TRBV11-3,NA,TRBJ1-5,TGTGCCAGCAGCTCGATAGAAGGGGGAGATCAGCCCCAGCATTTT,CASSSIEGGDQPQHF
TRBD2,TRBV29-1,once,TRBJ2-3,TGCAGCGTTGAACTAGCGGGGCACACAGATACGCAGTATTTT,CSVELAGHTDTQYF
NA,TRBV6-5,NA,TRBJ2-5,TGTGCCAGCAGTCGGCGGGCGCTGTACCAAGAGACCCAGTACTTC,CASSRRALYQETQYF
TRBD2,TRBV5-4,NA,TRBJ2-1,TGTGCCAGCAGCTTGGACCTAGCGGCCAATGAGCAGTTCTTC,CASSLDLAANEQFF
NA,TRBV7-9,NA,TRBJ1-6,TGTGCCCACCCCGAAGGCAGGGGAAAGGATTCACCCCTCCACTTT,CAHPEGRGKDSPLHF
TRBD1,TRBV10-3,NA,TRBJ2-7,TGTGCCATCAGTGAGGGCACCGGGACAGGAGGGTACGAGCAGTACTTC,CAISEGTGTGGYEQYF
TRBD2,TRBV11-2,NA,TRBJ2-5,TGTGCCAGCAGCTTGAGTGGGACTAGCGATGAGACCCAGTACTTC,CASSLSGTSDETQYF
TRBD1,TRBV10-1,NA,TRBJ2-7,TGCGCCAGCAGAAGGGACAGGGGGAGCCACGAGCAGTACTTC,CASRRDRGSHEQYF
NA,TRBV5-8,NA,TRBJ1-5,TGTGCCAGCAGCCGGCGCAGAAATCAGCCCCAGCATTTT,CASSRRRNQPQHF
NA,TRBV5-1,NA,TRBJ2-5,TGCGCCAGCAGCTTGGCCTTCCAAGAGACCCAGTACTTC,CASSLAFQETQYF
NA,TRBV2,NA,TRBJ2-2,TGTGCCAGCTCGAAGTCCGGGGCGTTCACCGGGGAGCTGTTTTTT,CASSKSGAFTGELFF
NA,TRBV10-3,NA,TRBJ2-7,TGTGCCGTGCGGGGGCTGAGCTCCTACGAGCAGTACTTC,CAVRGLSSYEQYF
NA,TRBV12-5,NA,TRBJ2-7,TGTGCTAGTGGTCCTTCCCTCGGGACTCAATACGAGCAGTACTTC,CASGPSLGTQYEQYF
NA,TRBV12-5,NA,TRBJ2-1,TGTGCTAGTGGTTTGAGCCAGCGCCAGCAGTTCTTC,CASGLSQRQQFF
NA,TRBV5-5,NA,TRBJ1-5,TGTGCCAGCAGGACTGGACTCTCCCAGCCCCAGCATTTT,CASRTGLSQPQHF
NA,TRBV10-2,NA,TRBJ2-5,TGCGCCAGCGGCGACTACACGCAAGAGACCCAGTACTTC,CASGDYTQETQYF
TRBD1,TRBV28,once,TRBJ1-4,TGTGCCAGCAGTTTCAGGGGGCGTCCGTTTTTT,CASSFRGRPFF
TRBD1,TRBV7-2,NA,TRBJ2-7,TGTGCCAGCAGCCCGGACAGGGCATCCTACGAGCAGTACTTC,CASSPDRASYEQYF
TRBD1,TRBV7-8,once,TRBJ2-7,TGTGCCAGCAGCTTGGGACAGGGGATAAGTTACGAGCAGTACTTC,CASSLGQGISYEQYF
TRBD1,TRBV14,NA,TRBJ1-5,TGTGCCAGCAGCCACCTAGATGACAGGGCAAATCAGCCCCAGCATTTT,CASSHLDDRANQPQHF
TRBD1,TRBV5-6,NA,TRBJ2-2,TGTGCCAGCAGCTTTTCGAGAACAGGGGTGTTCGGGGAGCTGTTTTTT,CASSFSRTGVFGELFF
NA,TRBV12-5,NA,TRBJ2-4,TGTGCTAGTGGTTTGGTAGGCGCTGGCATTCAGTACTTC,CASGLVGAGIQYF
NA,TRBV5-1,NA,TRBJ2-7,TGCGCCAGCAGCTTGGTAGAGTCATTCTACGAGCAGTACTTC,CASSLVESFYEQYF
TRBD1,TRBV5-6,NA,TRBJ2-7,TGTGCCAGCAGCTCGGACAGGGGGCTCTACGAGCAGTACTTC,CASSSDRGLYEQYF
TRBD1,TRBV4-2,NA,TRBJ2-3,TGTGCCAGCAGCCAAGATCCCTATCTTACAGGGGCTAGCACAGATACGCAGTATTTT,CASSQDPYLTGASTDTQYF
TRBD1,TRBV5-6,NA,TRBJ2-5,TGTGCCAGCAGCTTTCCCCCTACAGGGGGAGAGACCCAGTACTTC,CASSFPPTGGETQYF
NA,TRBV5-4,NA,TRBJ1-2,TGTGCCAGCAGCTTGGAGTTAAGAAATGGCTACACCTTC,CASSLELRNGYTF
NA,TRBV6-1,NA,TRBJ1-2,TGTGCCAGCAGTGAAGTTGGAGCGCACTATGGCTACACCTTC,CASSEVGAHYGYTF
TRBD1,TRBV25-1,NA,TRBJ1-1,TGTGCCAGCAGTAGACAGGGGACTGAAGCTTTCTTT,CASSRQGTEAFF
TRBD2,TRBV4-1,NA,TRBJ2-5,TGCGCCAGCAGCCAAGGGTGGGAGGGCCGAGAGACCCAGTACTTC,CASSQGWEGRETQYF
TRBD1,TRBV6-1,NA,TRBJ1-6,TGTGCCAGCAGTTGGGACAGTTATAATTCACCCCTCCACTTT,CASSWDSYNSPLHF
NA,TRBV7-2,NA,TRBJ1-5,TGTGCCAGCAGCCCGAATAGCAATCAGCCCCAGCATTTT,CASSPNSNQPQHF
TRBD1,TRBV9,few,TRBJ2-1,TGTGCCAGCAGCGTCTCAGGGGGCCGGCGGGGACACTACAATGAGCAGTTCTTC,CASSVSGGRRGHYNEQFF
NA,TRBV4-1,NA,TRBJ2-1,TGCGCCAGCAGCCAAGGGCGGACCTCCTACAATGAGCAGTTCTTC,CASSQGRTSYNEQFF
NA,TRBV6-5,NA,TRBJ2-3,TGTGCCAGCAGTTACTCATCGCCTAGCACAGATACGCAGTATTTT,CASSYSSPSTDTQYF
TRBD2,TRBV11-2,NA,TRBJ2-5,TGTGCCAGCAGCTTAGAGTGGGGGGGGACCCAGTACTTC,CASSLEWGGTQYF
NA,TRBV5-4,NA,TRBJ2-6,TGTGCCAGCAGCTCCGGCGGAAGCTCTGGGGCCAACGTCCTGACTTTC,CASSSGGSSGANVLTF
TRBD2,TRBV5-1,NA,TRBJ2-3,TGCGCCAGCAGCACGGGACTAGCTGGCACAGATACGCAGTATTTT,CASSTGLAGTDTQYF
TRBD1,TRBV7-9,few,TRBJ2-7,TGTGCCAGCAGCCGGGGACAGGGGGACTCCTACGAGCAGTACTTC,CASSRGQGDSYEQYF
NA,TRBV28,NA,TRBJ2-7,TGTGCCAGCAGTTTATACAGGCCTGGCTACGAGCAGTACTTC,CASSLYRPGYEQYF
TRBD1,TRBV7-9,NA,TRBJ1-1,TGTGCCAGCAGCTCTCTCCGGGACAGGGGTACTGAAGCTTTCTTT,CASSSLRDRGTEAFF
TRBD1,TRBV11-1,NA,TRBJ1-6,TGTGCCAGCAGCTTAGGAACGACAGGGAATAATTCACCCCTCCACTTT,CASSLGTTGNNSPLHF